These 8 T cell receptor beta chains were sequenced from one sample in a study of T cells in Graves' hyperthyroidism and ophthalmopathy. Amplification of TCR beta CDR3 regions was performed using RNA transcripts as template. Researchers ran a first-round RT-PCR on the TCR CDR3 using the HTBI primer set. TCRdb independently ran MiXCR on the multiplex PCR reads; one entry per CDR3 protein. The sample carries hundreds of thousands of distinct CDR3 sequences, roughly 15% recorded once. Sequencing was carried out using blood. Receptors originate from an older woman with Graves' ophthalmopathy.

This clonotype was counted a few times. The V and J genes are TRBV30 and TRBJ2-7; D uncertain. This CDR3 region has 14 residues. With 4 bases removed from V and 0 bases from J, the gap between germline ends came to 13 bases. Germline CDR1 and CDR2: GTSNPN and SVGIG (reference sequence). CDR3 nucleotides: TGTGCCTGGAACCTCGCCGGATTCTCCTACGAGCAGTACTTC. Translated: CAWNLAGFSYEQYF.

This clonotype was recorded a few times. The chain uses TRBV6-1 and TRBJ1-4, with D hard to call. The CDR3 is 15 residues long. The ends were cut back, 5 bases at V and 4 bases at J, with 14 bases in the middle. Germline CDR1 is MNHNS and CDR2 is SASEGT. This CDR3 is CASSPLGSLNEKLFF. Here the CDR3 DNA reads TGTGCCAGCAGTCCCCTAGGCAGCCTTAATGAAAAACTGTTTTTT.

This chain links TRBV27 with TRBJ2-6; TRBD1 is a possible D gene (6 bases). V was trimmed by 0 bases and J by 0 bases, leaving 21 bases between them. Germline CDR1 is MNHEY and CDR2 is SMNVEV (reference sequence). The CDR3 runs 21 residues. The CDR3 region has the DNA TGTGCCAGCAGTTTATCGTCCCGGGACACGTACTCAACCTCTGGGGCCAACGTCCTGACTTTC. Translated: CASSLSSRDTYSTSGANVLTF.

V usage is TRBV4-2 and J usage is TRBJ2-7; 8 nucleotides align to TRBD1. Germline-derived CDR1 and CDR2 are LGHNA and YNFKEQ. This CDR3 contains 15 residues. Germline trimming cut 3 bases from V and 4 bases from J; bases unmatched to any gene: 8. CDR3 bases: TGTGCCAGCAGCCACACGGACAGGGTGGAATACGAGCAGTACTTC. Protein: CASSHTDRVEYEQYF.

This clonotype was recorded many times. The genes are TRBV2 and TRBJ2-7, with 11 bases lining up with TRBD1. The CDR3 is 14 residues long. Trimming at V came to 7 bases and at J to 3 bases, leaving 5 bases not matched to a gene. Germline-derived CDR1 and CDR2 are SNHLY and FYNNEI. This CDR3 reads CASKGQGVLYEQYF. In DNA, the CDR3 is TGTGCCAGCAAGGGACAGGGGGTTCTCTACGAGCAGTACTTC.

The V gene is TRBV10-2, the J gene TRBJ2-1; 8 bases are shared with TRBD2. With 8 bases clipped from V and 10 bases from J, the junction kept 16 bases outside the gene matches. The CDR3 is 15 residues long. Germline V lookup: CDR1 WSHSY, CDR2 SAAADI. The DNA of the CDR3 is TGCGCCAGCTCAAGGGGGGGTAGCGGGGACATGGAGCAGTTCTTC. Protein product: CASSRGGSGDMEQFF.

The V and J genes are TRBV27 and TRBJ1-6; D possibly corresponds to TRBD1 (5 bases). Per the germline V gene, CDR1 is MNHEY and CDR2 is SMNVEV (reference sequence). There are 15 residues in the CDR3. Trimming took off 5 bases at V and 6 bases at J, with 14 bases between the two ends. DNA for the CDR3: TGTGCCAGCAGTCCTCCTAGGGGTAGTAATTCACCCCTCCACTTT. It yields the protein CASSPPRGSNSPLHF.

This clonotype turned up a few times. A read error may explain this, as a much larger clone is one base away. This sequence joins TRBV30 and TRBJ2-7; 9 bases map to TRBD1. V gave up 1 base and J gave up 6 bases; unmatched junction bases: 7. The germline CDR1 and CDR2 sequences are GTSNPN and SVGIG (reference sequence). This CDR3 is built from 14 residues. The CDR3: CAWSAGTGMVEQYF. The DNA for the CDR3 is TGTGCCTGGAGTGCCGGGACAGGGATGGTCGAGCAGTACTTC.